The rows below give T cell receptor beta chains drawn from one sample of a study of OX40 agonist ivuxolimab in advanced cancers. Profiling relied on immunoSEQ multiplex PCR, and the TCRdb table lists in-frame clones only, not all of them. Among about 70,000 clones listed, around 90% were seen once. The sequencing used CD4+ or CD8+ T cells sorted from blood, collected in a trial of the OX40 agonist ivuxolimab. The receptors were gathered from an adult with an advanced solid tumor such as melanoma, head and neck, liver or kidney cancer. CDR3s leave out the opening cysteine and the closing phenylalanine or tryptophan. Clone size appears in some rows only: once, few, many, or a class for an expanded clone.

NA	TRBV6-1	ASKGGFEPYEQY
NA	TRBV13	ASSFGWTSGTDTQY
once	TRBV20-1	SARHPGYLH
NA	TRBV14	ASSPLVRDGELF
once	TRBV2	ASTYSGAKEKLF
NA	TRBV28	ASSWRGHEQY
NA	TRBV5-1	ASSRDGGNGEAF
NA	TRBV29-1	SVEDIRGYGYT
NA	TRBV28	ASRGQGFAGNTIY
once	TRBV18	ASSPRDTDTQY
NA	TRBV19	ASSSRGTSGRRSDTQY
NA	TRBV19	ASSGERSSYNEQF
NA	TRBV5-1	ASSPGGGYTGELF
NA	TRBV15	ATSRVDGITQY